Detailed here is one T cell receptor (beta chain). Its matching antigen is unknown. This record comes from a study of identical twins. Study-wide points: Models predicted less out-of-frame TCR alpha sharing in monozygotic twins than was found. Insertion counts were lower in abundant cord blood beta clonotypes, a trend that memory repertoires did not show. Twin pairs had excess sharing that was weaker in beta out-of-frame sequences.

TCRdb fed the 5' RACE reads into MiXCR, producing one record per CDR3 protein. The table records 500,000 to 550,000 distinct CDR3 sequences, less than 25% of them present only once. Germline V gene data show CDR1 as SGHRS and CDR2 as YFSETQ. CDR3 size: 14 residues. V was cut by 4 bases and J by 2 bases, with 13 bases left in between. These data were also filed under a second study, of T cells expressing NK-cell markers.

The TCR sequence derives from a woman between 18 and 29 years old in good health. This chain connects TRBV5-1 to TRBJ2-7; no clear D gene. Source material: CD4+ T cells sorted from blood. CDR3 sequence (DNA): TGCGCCAGCAGCCCCAGAGCCGGTGCCTACGAGCAGTACTTC. This translates into CASSPRAGAYEQYF.